Listed here are 26 T cell receptor beta chains from one sample, sequenced in a study of CD8+CD57+ T cells in acquired aplastic anemia. Profiles of TCR beta VDJ and CDR3 were generated from a genomic DNA template. TCRdb reanalysed the reads using MiXCR and keeps one entry per CDR3 protein. The sample carries approximately 130,000 distinct CDR3 sequences, approximately 40% recorded once. Patients selected for sequencing had displayed CD8+CD57+ cell expansion by flow cytometry. Source material: sorted CD4+, CD8+, or CD8+CD57+ T cells (not recorded which) from PBMCs. These receptors came from a human donor with aplastic anemia.

This clonotype was observed at least ten times. The chain has TRBV20-1 and TRBJ2-1, with 12 bases lining up with TRBD2. The V gene's germline CDR1 is DFQATT and CDR2 SNEGSKA (reference sequence). V shed 5 bases, J shed 10 bases, and the junction held 3 bases outside the gene matches. This CDR3 is built from 12 residues. The CDR3 coding sequence is TGCAGTGCTCTAGCGGGGGGGCGAGAGCAGTTCTTC. The encoded protein is CSALAGGREQFF.

This clonotype was recorded at least ten times. This chain joins TRBV20-1 and TRBJ1-5; D is unclear. Germline V gene sequence: CDR1 DFQATT, CDR2 SNEGSKA (reference sequence). This CDR3 spans 13 amino acids. V was shortened by 5 bases and J by 0 bases, with 8 bases between the two germline ends. The CDR3 is CSAGEYSNQPQHF. CDR3 coding DNA: TGCAGTGCTGGGGAATATAGCAATCAGCCCCAGCATTTT.

In this sample, this clonotype turned up many times. The V gene is TRBV4-3, the J gene TRBJ2-7; D unresolved. CDR1 LGHNA and CDR2 YSLEER come from the germline V gene. The CDR3 spans 18 residues. V was trimmed by 0 bases and J by 1 base, leaving 19 bases between them. CDR3 coding DNA: TGCGCCAGCAGCCAAGAAAAAGCCCGGGCCTACGGTTCCTACGAGCAGTACTTC. Translation: CASSQEKARAYGSYEQYF.

CDR3 amino acids: CASSRRAPGLAGVWETQYF. CDR3 DNA sequence: TGTGCCAGCAGCCGAAGGGCCCCGGGACTAGCGGGGGTCTGGGAGACCCAGTACTTC. This chain connects TRBV11-3 to TRBJ2-5; TRBD2 agrees at 14 bases. The germline V gene encodes CDR1 SGHNT and CDR2 YENEEA. The V gene end was trimmed by 5 bases and the J gene end by 5 bases; junction bases not matched to a gene: 16. CDR3 length: 19 amino acids.

This clonotype was observed many times. The V call is TRBV6-1, the J call TRBJ1-3, with no clear D. Germline lookup yields CDR1 MNHNS and CDR2 SASEGT. The CDR3 is 14 residues long. V was shortened by 7 bases and J by 4 bases, with 14 bases between the two germline ends. CDR3 amino acids: CASTTTAWGNTIYF. The CDR3 DNA reads as TGTGCCAGCACCACGACTGCGTGGGGAAACACCATATATTTT.

The chain is built from TRBV27 and TRBJ1-1; the D gene is possibly TRBD1 (5 bases). The CDR3 extends over 16 amino acids. Germline V gives CDR1 MNHEY, CDR2 SMNVEV (reference sequence). Between the trimmed V and J ends, which lost 0 bases and 4 bases, there was a span of 15 bases. DNA for the CDR3: TGTGCCAGCAGTTTATCGTTTAGGGGCATCGGCACTGAAGCTTTCTTT. This translates into CASSLSFRGIGTEAFF.

The sample holds many counts of this clonotype. The chain has TRBV2 and TRBJ1-2, with D unresolved. The germline V and J ends were trimmed by 6 bases and 8 bases, with 13 bases remaining between them. The CDR3 loop spans 12 amino acids. Germline assignment: CDR1 SNHLY and CDR2 FYNNEI. CDR3 bases: TGTGCCAGCAGCCAAACCTCTCTAGGCTACACCTTC. It yields the protein CASSQTSLGYTF.

This clonotype was observed at least ten times. The rearrangement uses TRBV6-1 and TRBJ1-1, with a possible D match to TRBD1 (5 bases). The CDR3 sequence is 16 residues long. Germline V gene sequence: CDR1 MNHNS, CDR2 SASEGT. V shed 5 bases and J shed 0 bases, with 16 bases lying between them. CDR3 region: CASSPGRINLNTEAFF. Written as DNA, the CDR3 is TGTGCCAGCAGTCCGGGACGCATTAACTTGAACACTGAAGCTTTCTTT.

V is TRBV29-1 and J is TRBJ2-6, with D maybe TRBD1 (5 bases). Trimming removed 4 bases from V and 0 bases from J, with 10 bases in between. Germline V gene data show CDR1 as SQVTM and CDR2 as ANQGSEA. This CDR3 contains 15 residues. CDR3 sequence (DNA): TGCAGCGTTGGGTCCGACAGCTCTGGGGCCAACGTCCTGACTTTC. This encodes CSVGSDSSGANVLTF.

The J gene is TRBJ1-5, the V gene TRBV19, with 10 positions matching TRBD1. CDR1 LNHDA and CDR2 SQIVND come from the germline V gene (reference sequence). The ends lost 5 bases at V and 9 bases at J; junction bases unmatched: 1. The CDR3 consists of 12 residues. CDR3 amino acids: CASSGTGAPQHF. The CDR3 region has the DNA TGTGCCAGTAGTGGGACAGGGGCGCCCCAGCATTTT.

This clonotype is a singleton in its sample. The V call is TRBV25-1, the J call TRBJ1-1, with 10 bases matching TRBD1. The CDR3 loop spans 15 amino acids. The trim removed 6 bases at V and 8 bases at J, leaving 12 bases unmatched. CDR1 is MGHDK, CDR2 SYGVNS, per germline. The DNA for the CDR3 is TGTGCCAGCAGCGCAACGGGACAGGGGTCCGCGGAAGCTTTCTTT. Translation: CASSATGQGSAEAFF.

In this sample, this clonotype turned up many times. The chain links TRBV2 to TRBJ2-2; either TRBD1 or TRBD2 may fit D (7 bases each). The CDR3 has 16 amino acids. Germline CDR1 and CDR2: SNHLY and FYNNEI. V was shortened by 8 bases and J by 5 bases, with 21 bases between the two germline ends. This CDR3 reads CASSILRGGGTGELFF. The CDR3 DNA follows: TGTGCCAGCTCCATCCTCAGGGGGGGGGGAACCGGGGAGCTGTTTTTT. The full variable domain, its missing parts supplied by reference TRBV2 and TRBJ2-2, is EPEVTQTPSHQVTQMGQEVILRCVPISNHLYFYWYRQILGQKVEFLVSFYNNEISEKSEIFDDQFSVERPDGSNFTLKIRSTKLEDSAMYFCASSILRGGGTGELFFGEGSRLTVL.

Many counts were recorded for this clonotype. Possible read error: a much larger clone is one base away. The chain uses TRBV7-2 and TRBJ1-6; D is uncertain. V gave up 4 bases and J gave up 10 bases, with 17 bases separating them. This CDR3 is 15 amino acids long. Germline lookup yields CDR1 SGHTA and CDR2 FQGNSA. The CDR3 protein is CASSSSGMPQSPLHF. The CDR3, as DNA: TGTGCCAGCAGCTCCTCCGGGATGCCACAGTCACCCCTCCACTTT.

This clonotype was observed at least ten times. The genes are TRBV20-1 and TRBJ2-3, with TRBD2 matching 9 bases. Germline trimming cut 5 bases from V and 4 bases from J; bases unmatched to any gene: 10. This CDR3 spans 15 amino acids. Germline assignment: CDR1 DFQATT and CDR2 SNEGSKA (reference sequence). The CDR3 DNA is TGCAGTGCTTTTGAACCGGGACTAGCCGCAGATACGCAGTATTTT. Protein: CSAFEPGLAADTQYF.

The V and J genes are TRBV29-1 and TRBJ2-7; 9 bases line up with TRBD2. Germline V lookup: CDR1 SQVTM, CDR2 ANQGSEA. This CDR3 has 15 residues. Germline trimming cut 4 bases from V and 5 bases from J; bases unmatched to any gene: 12. CDR3 in DNA: TGCAGCGTTGGTAGCGGGGGCCTCCCTCGAAACGAGCAGTACTTC. Protein: CSVGSGGLPRNEQYF.

The chain links TRBV25-1 to TRBJ1-6; the D gene is possibly TRBD1 (6 bases). The CDR3 sequence is 14 residues long. V was clipped by 7 bases and J by 10 bases, with 17 bases between them. In germline, CDR1 is MGHDK, CDR2 SYGVNS. The CDR3 nucleotides are TGTGCCAGCAAGGGCGGGGGCTCCCGGTCACCCCTCCACTTT. Translated, it gives CASKGGGSRSPLHF.

The V call is TRBV20-1, the J call TRBJ1-5; TRBD1 aligns across 10 bases. Germline V CDR1 and CDR2: DFQATT, SNEGSKA (reference sequence). The CDR3 is 15 residues long. V gave up 3 bases and J gave up 7 bases; unmatched junction bases: 9. CDR3 residues: CSARDRGLVLQPQHF. CDR3 bases: TGCAGTGCTAGGGACAGGGGGTTAGTTTTGCAGCCCCAGCATTTT.

V is TRBV24-1 and J is TRBJ1-1; 8 nucleotides agree with TRBD1. J lost 3 bases, V lost 3 bases, and 5 bases had no gene match. CDR1 is KGHDR, CDR2 SFDVKD, per germline. This CDR3 has 15 residues. Here the CDR3 reads CATSDAQGGDTEAFF. The CDR3 nucleotides are TGTGCCACCAGTGATGCACAGGGGGGCGACACTGAAGCTTTCTTT.

The table lists this clonotype with many counts. V is TRBV6-1 and J is TRBJ2-1; D is undetermined. CDR3 length: 14 amino acids. V was shortened by 2 bases and J by 5 bases, with 10 bases between the two germline ends. The germline CDR1 and CDR2 sequences are MNHNS and SASEGT. CDR3 amino acids: CASSEWVANNEQFF. In DNA form, the CDR3 reads TGTGCCAGCAGTGAATGGGTAGCTAACAATGAGCAGTTCTTC.

This clonotype has at least ten counts. The J gene is TRBJ2-7, the V gene TRBV5-5; D might be TRBD1 (5 bases). The CDR3 is 15 residues long. The V end was cut by 0 bases, the J end by 0 bases, with 10 bases between. Germline CDR1 SGHKS, CDR2 YYEKEE (reference sequence). CDR3 protein: CASSLAPDNSYEQYF. The CDR3 DNA reads as TGTGCCAGCAGCTTGGCCCCGGACAACTCCTACGAGCAGTACTTC.

This clonotype was counted many times. V usage is TRBV20-1 and J usage is TRBJ1-5; tentative D call: TRBD1 (5 bases). Germline CDR1 reads DFQATT; CDR2 reads SNEGSKA (reference sequence). The CDR3 spans 15 residues. V lost 6 bases and J lost 0, with 15 bases in between. As DNA, the CDR3 is TGCAGTGCCTTATGGGGGGACTATAGCAATCAGCCCCAGCATTTT. Its protein is CSALWGDYSNQPQHF.

This clonotype was seen repeatedly, ten times or more. The rearrangement joins TRBV5-1 to TRBJ2-5; 11 nucleotides line up with TRBD2. The CDR3 has 15 amino acids. Germline V gene lookup returns CDR1 SGHRS and CDR2 YFSETQ. J lost 2 bases, V lost 5 bases, and 5 bases had no gene match. This CDR3 is CASSLAGGVQETQYF. The CDR3 region has the DNA TGCGCCAGCAGTCTAGCGGGGGGAGTGCAAGAGACCCAGTACTTC.

The chain uses TRBV7-8 and TRBJ2-5; 9 nucleotides line up with TRBD2. Trimming at V came to 1 base and at J to 10 bases, leaving 13 bases not matched to a gene. CDR1 and CDR2 from the germline V gene are SGHVS and FQNEAQ. The CDR3 totals 16 residues. The CDR3 region has the DNA TGTGCCAGCAGCTTAGTAGGTCTAGCGGGGAAAGAGGGCCAGTACTTC. It translates to CASSLVGLAGKEGQYF.

This clonotype is a singleton in its sample. V usage is TRBV9 and J usage is TRBJ2-3; maybe TRBD1 (6 bases). Trimming cost V 2 bases and J 2 bases, with 9 bases left between them. Germline V lookup: CDR1 SGDLS, CDR2 YYNGEE. This CDR3 contains 14 residues. The CDR3 spells CASSVTGHTDTQYF. As DNA, the CDR3 is TGTGCCAGCAGCGTGACAGGCCACACAGATACGCAGTATTTT.

This chain connects TRBV7-7 to TRBJ2-3, with 11 nucleotides matching TRBD2. This CDR3 has 15 amino acids. CDR1 is SSHAT and CDR2 is FNYEAQ in the germline V gene (reference sequence). The ends lost 6 bases at V and 1 base at J; junction bases unmatched: 3. CDR3 sequence (DNA): TGTGCCAGCAGATCGACTAGCGGGGGCACAGATACGCAGTATTTT. Encoded protein: CASRSTSGGTDTQYF.

This clonotype was detected ten times or more. This chain connects TRBV20-1 to TRBJ2-3, with D tentatively TRBD1 (6 bases). The germline gives CDR1 DFQATT, CDR2 SNEGSKA (reference sequence). The V end lost 4 bases, the J end lost 0 bases, and 8 bases lay between the germline ends. The CDR3 is made up of 13 amino acids. For the CDR3, the DNA is TGCAGTGCTAAGGGGGAAAGCACAGATACGCAGTATTTT. It is translated as CSAKGESTDTQYF.